This T cell receptor (beta chain) derives from a study of metastatic and nonmetastatic thyroid tumors. Study context: Malignant and benign thyroid patients had repertoires compared in peripheral blood and tumor or nodule tissue. Study-wide findings and caveats: In both blood and tumor samples, TCR beta diversity was reported significantly higher for malignant than benign nodules.

The CDR3 runs to 16 residues. Trimming shortened V by 2 bases and J by 4 bases, and 17 bases separated the two germline ends. The V gene's germline CDR1 is MDHEN and CDR2 SYDVKM. MiXCR re-clonotyped the PCR reads for TCRdb. This table has 15,000 to 20,000 clones, around 13% appearing once. Patients underwent thyroid surgery, and none had received any treatment before it. In this sample, this clone is medium-sized (0.01 to 0.1%). The antigen remains unidentified. J is TRBJ1-2 and V is TRBV28, with a possible D match to TRBD1 (5 bases). This receptor was taken from a female donor with papillary thyroid cancer or a benign thyroid nodule (not recorded which). Some clones in this sample may be carry-over from other donors' samples. The sequencing sample was made of blood. In nucleotides, the CDR3 is TGTGCCAGCAGTTTAATCCTCCCGTCCGGGACCTATGGCTACACCTTC. Translated, it gives CASSLILPSGTYGYTF.